Each of the 22 T cell receptor beta chains below was sequenced from the same sample in a study of lymphopenia after photon versus proton radiotherapy. The data were produced by immunoSEQ multiplex PCR, yet TCRdb's version contains in-frame clones alone and is incomplete. Of under 15,000 clones in the sample, roughly 90% were seen once. The material sequenced was peripheral blood, taken from a patient treated with proton-based radiotherapy. Every receptor here comes from a man in his sixties with pancreatic cancer.

The rearrangement joins TRBV28 to TRBJ2-5, with 7 bases aligning to TRBD2. The length of the CDR3 is 16 residues. The germline V gene encodes CDR1 MDHEN and CDR2 SYDVKM. The trim removed 1 base at V and 4 bases at J, leaving 9 bases unmatched. CDR3 in amino acids: CASSLYGGSGLETQYF. CDR3 bases: TGTGCCAGCAGTTTATACGGCGGGAGTGGCCTAGAGACCCAGTACTTC.

This chain links TRBV6-5 with TRBJ2-6; D not certain. V shed 4 bases and J shed 2 bases, with 6 bases lying between them. Germline CDR1 is MNHEY and CDR2 is SVGAGI. The CDR3 has 14 residues. DNA of the CDR3: TGTGCCAGCAGTTCTCAAACTGGGGCCAACGTCCTGACTTTC. This gives the protein CASSSQTGANVLTF.

This chain links TRBV6-4 with TRBJ1-3, with a possible D match to TRBD1 (5 bases). CDR3 size: 16 residues. V was pared by 7 bases and J by 4 bases, with 20 bases between. The germline V gene has CDR1 MRHNA and CDR2 SNTAGT. CDR3 bases: TGTGCCAGCAACAGAAAAGGGGTTCGGTCCGGAAACACCATATATTTT. This encodes CASNRKGVRSGNTIYF.

The chain couples TRBV7-8 to TRBJ2-7; TRBD1 agrees at 7 bases. With 1 base clipped from V and 4 bases from J, the junction kept 7 bases outside the gene matches. Germline assignment: CDR1 SGHVS and CDR2 FQNEAQ. CDR3 length equals 15 residues. The CDR3 protein is CASSLVEGAVYEQYF. CDR3 bases: TGTGCCAGCAGCTTAGTTGAGGGGGCAGTGTACGAGCAGTACTTC.

V gene TRBV18 combines with J gene TRBJ1-2; D is ambiguous. The V and J ends lost 0 bases and 5 bases respectively, with 13 bases between them. This CDR3 is built from 15 residues. Germline V lookup: CDR1 KGHSH, CDR2 LQKENI. The CDR3 reads CASSPPSVGPYGYTF. Here the CDR3 DNA reads TGTGCCAGCTCACCACCATCGGTAGGGCCTTATGGCTACACCTTC.

The DNA of the CDR3 is TGTGCCAGCAGTCAGACAGGGAGGGGCACTGAAGCTTTCTTT. Its translation is CASSQTGRGTEAFF. The V and J genes are TRBV6-1 and TRBJ1-1; TRBD1 agrees at 7 bases. CDR3 length: 14 amino acids. J was trimmed by 4 bases and V by 5 bases; bases with no gene match: 7. Germline V gene lookup returns CDR1 MNHNS and CDR2 SASEGT.

The chain uses TRBV5-1 and TRBJ2-3; no definite D call. The CDR3 sequence is 15 residues long. The V and J ends lost 3 bases and 0 bases respectively, with 11 bases between them. The germline gives CDR1 SGHRS, CDR2 YFSETQ. DNA for the CDR3: TGCGCCAGCAGCTATCCATCGGGCAGCACAGATACGCAGTATTTT. It codes for CASSYPSGSTDTQYF.

This rearrangement joins TRBV7-3 to TRBJ2-1; tentatively, D is TRBD2 (6 bases). The CDR3 consists of 17 residues. V was cut by 5 bases and J by 7 bases, with 24 bases left in between. In germline, CDR1 is SGHTA, CDR2 FQGTGA. DNA of the CDR3: TGTGCCAGCAGCCTCCTTCTTTCGGAGGGACCCAGGAATGAGCAGTTCTTC. Amino acids: CASSLLLSEGPRNEQFF.

The chain links TRBV6-5 to TRBJ2-1; D may be TRBD2 (5 bases). This CDR3 is built from 14 residues. CDR1 MNHEY and CDR2 SVGAGI come from the germline V gene. Trimming removed 9 bases at V and 7 bases at J, with 19 bases between. The CDR3 coding sequence is TGTGCCAGTAAAGTGGGAGTTCTAGGGAATGAGCAGTTCTTC. Residues: CASKVGVLGNEQFF.

The chain uses TRBV2 and TRBJ2-3, with a tentative D call TRBD2 (7 bases). The germline V and J ends were trimmed by 8 bases and 1 base, with 10 bases remaining between them. CDR1 and CDR2 from the germline V gene are SNHLY and FYNNEI. The length of the CDR3 is 13 residues. The CDR3 sequence: CASRGAGTDTQYF. CDR3 bases: TGTGCCAGCCGGGGGGCGGGCACAGATACGCAGTATTTT.

The rearrangement joins TRBV6-5 to TRBJ2-5; 7 nucleotides agree with TRBD2. Germline V gene data show CDR1 as MNHEY and CDR2 as SVGAGI. V was clipped by 6 bases and J by 3 bases; unmatched bases: 7. The CDR3 spans 14 residues. CDR3 in DNA: TGTGCCAGCAGAACCGGGACTACGAAAGAGACCCAGTACTTC. It is translated as CASRTGTTKETQYF.

This chain connects TRBV7-6 to TRBJ2-1; 8 bases map to TRBD1. Trimming at V came to 2 bases and at J to 7 bases, leaving 7 bases not matched to a gene. CDR1 is SGHVS and CDR2 is FNYEAQ in the germline V gene. The length of the CDR3 is 15 residues. In nucleotides, the CDR3 is TGTGCCAGCAGCTTAAGACAGGGGTCCCAGAATGAGCAGTTCTTC. It yields the protein CASSLRQGSQNEQFF. Full variable domain (outside the CDR3, taken from reference TRBV7-6 and TRBJ2-1): GAGVSQSPRYKVTKRGQDVALRCDPISGHVSLYWYRQALGQGPEFLTYFNYEAQQDKSGLPNDRFSAERPEGSISTLTIQRTEQRDSAMYRCASSLRQGSQNEQFFGPGTRLTVL.

This clone was counted only a few times. This chain connects TRBV9 to TRBJ1-3; possibly TRBD1 for D (5 bases). Germline V gene data show CDR1 as SGDLS and CDR2 as YYNGEE. The length of the CDR3 is 14 residues. V was cut by 3 bases and J by 3 bases, with 10 bases left in between. CDR3 nucleotides: TGTGCCAGCAGCGCGGAGCAGGGTGGAAACACCATATATTTT. Encoded protein: CASSAEQGGNTIYF.

The chain joins TRBV5-1 to TRBJ2-2; D unresolved. Germline CDR1 and CDR2: SGHRS and YFSETQ. The CDR3 loop spans 13 amino acids. Trimming took 4 bases from V and 4 from J, leaving 8 bases between them. CDR3 in amino acids: CASSHVPTGELFF. Here the CDR3 DNA reads TGCGCCAGCAGCCACGTCCCCACCGGGGAGCTGTTTTTT.

This clone was recorded once. The genes are TRBV15 and TRBJ1-4; 8 positions agree with TRBD1. This CDR3 comprises 14 residues. Germline V gene sequence: CDR1 LNHNV, CDR2 YYDKDF (reference sequence). V trimming: 8 bases; J trimming: 7 bases; junction bases outside the gene matches: 9. The CDR3 protein is CATAPRTGSEKLFF. Here the CDR3 DNA reads TGTGCCACCGCGCCGCGGACAGGGTCTGAAAAACTGTTTTTT.

The chain has TRBV7-3 and TRBJ2-2, with unresolved D. V shed 3 bases and J shed 1 base, with 6 bases lying between them. CDR1 and CDR2 from the germline V gene are SGHTA and FQGTGA. The CDR3 loop spans 14 amino acids. The CDR3 is CASSLSENTGELFF. CDR3 in DNA: TGTGCCAGCAGCTTGTCGGAGAACACCGGGGAGCTGTTTTTT.

The chain uses TRBV6-6 and TRBJ2-7; TRBD1 agrees at 8 bases. The CDR3 totals 12 residues. V gave up 6 bases and J gave up 6 bases; unmatched junction bases: 4. The germline CDR1 and CDR2 sequences are MNHNY and SVGAGI (reference sequence). The CDR3 is CASRSDRGEQYF. CDR3 nucleotides: TGTGCCAGCAGGTCTGACAGGGGCGAGCAGTACTTC.

CDR3 bases: TGCGCCAGCAGTGCGGGGGGGTTGGCGCAGTTCTTC. It encodes CASSAGGLAQFF. The chain links TRBV4-1 to TRBJ2-1; 9 bases line up with TRBD2. CDR3 size: 12 residues. Looked up from germline, CDR1 is MGHRA and CDR2 is YSYEKL. Unmatched junction bases numbered 6, after V lost 6 bases and J lost 12 bases.

The chain has TRBV11-2 and TRBJ2-2, with a weak D call TRBD2 (7 bases). This CDR3 spans 15 amino acids. Between the trimmed V and J ends, which lost 2 bases and 6 bases, there was a span of 13 bases. Germline V gene sequence: CDR1 SGHAT, CDR2 FQNNGV. The CDR3 region has the DNA TGTGCCAGCAGCTTACGGGGGGCGATAGCCGGGGAGCTGTTTTTT. The encoded protein is CASSLRGAIAGELFF. The full variable domain, in which reference TRBV11-2 and TRBJ2-2 provide the parts outside the CDR3, is EAGVAQSPRYKIIEKRQSVAFWCNPISGHATLYWYQQILGQGPKLLIQFQNNGVVDDSQLPKDRFSAERLKGVDSTLKIQPAKLEDSAVYLCASSLRGAIAGELFFGEGSRLTVL.

The gene calls are TRBV7-1 and TRBJ2-3; D gene unclear. TRBV7-1 is designated an ORF whose function remains uncertain. The CDR3 has 12 residues. V shed 5 bases and J shed 5 bases, with 8 bases lying between them. The DNA for the CDR3 is TGTGCCAGCAGCCCCCCAGGAGATACGCAGTATTTT. Amino acid sequence: CASSPPGDTQYF.

CDR3 sequence (DNA): TGTGCCAGCAGTTTATGGTTAGGACAGGGGGAAAAACTGTTTTTT. As protein: CASSLWLGQGEKLFF. This chain connects TRBV28 to TRBJ1-4; 9 bases are a match to TRBD1. The CDR3 loop spans 15 amino acids. V dropped 0 bases and J dropped 8; count of bases not matched to a gene: 4. Germline-derived CDR1 and CDR2 are MDHEN and SYDVKM.

V usage is TRBV10-3 and J usage is TRBJ2-5; unclear D gene. CDR1 and CDR2 (germline): ENHRY, SYGVKD. V shed 6 bases and J shed 2 bases, with 10 bases lying between them. This CDR3 is 13 amino acids long. In DNA, the CDR3 is TGTGCCATCAGCGGTACAGAGCAAGAGACCCAGTACTTC. This codes for CAISGTEQETQYF.